The present T cell receptor beta chain was sequenced within a study of PD-1 blockade in mismatch repair-deficient tumors. Background on the study: Enrolled about 2013-2016, patients had progressing, pretreated mismatch repair-deficient cancers of about a dozen types.

Every patient had mismatch repair deficiency by PCR or immunohistochemistry. A few pembrolizumab responders had their TCRs sequenced. The repertoire was sequenced with immunoSEQ multiplex PCR; TCRdb's copy has only in-frame clones and lacks some. The sample consists of tens of thousands of clones, more than 75% of them appearing once. With V trimmed by 6 bases and J by 5 bases, 6 bases remained unmatched. The CDR3 spans 13 residues. Germline V gene lookup returns CDR1 SNHLY and CDR2 FYNNEI. Sequenced material: peripheral blood, taken 4 weeks after starting pembrolizumab. This TCR was recovered from an adult with mismatch repair-deficient cancer. The chain joins TRBV2 to TRBJ1-1, with 7 bases matching TRBD1. Here the CDR3 reads CASRTTGVTEAFF. The DNA for the CDR3 is TGTGCCAGCAGGACTACAGGGGTTACTGAAGCTTTCTTT.